This T cell receptor (beta chain) is from a study of cytomegalovirus exposure and HLA in healthy donors. Study-level points and caveats: Reportedly, TCR beta sequences accurately predicted HLA-A and HLA-B alleles in most subjects. Confirmation was obtained in vitro that a few CMV-associated chains are specific for CMV antigens. Sequencing artifact likely explains a cluster of highly shared sequence variants.

A multiplex PCR was run with 60 Vbeta primers and 13 Jbeta primers. Per the authors' pipeline: Roughly 73 million unique TCR beta chains, roughly 11 million of them shared, were counted by a later analysis. Sequencing was performed with immunoSEQ multiplex PCR; in TCRdb, only in-frame clones are kept and a portion is missing. The V and J calls and clone size come from that table; D and trimming were worked out from the DNA. In the table there are about 140,000 clones, 75% to 80% of which are singletons. In the case of this clone: What it binds is unknown.

The CDR3 sequence is 15 residues long. Germline CDR1 ENHRY, CDR2 SYGVKD. J lost 6 bases, V lost 3 bases, and 7 bases had no gene match. The specimen sequenced was PBMCs. The rearrangement uses TRBV10-3 and TRBJ2-1; the match to TRBD2 covers 8 bases. This receptor was taken from a young man in good health and CMV-seronegative. The CDR3 region is CAISDVLAELNEQFF. The CDR3 DNA sequence: TGTGCCATCAGTGACGTACTAGCGGAACTCAATGAGCAGTTCTTC.